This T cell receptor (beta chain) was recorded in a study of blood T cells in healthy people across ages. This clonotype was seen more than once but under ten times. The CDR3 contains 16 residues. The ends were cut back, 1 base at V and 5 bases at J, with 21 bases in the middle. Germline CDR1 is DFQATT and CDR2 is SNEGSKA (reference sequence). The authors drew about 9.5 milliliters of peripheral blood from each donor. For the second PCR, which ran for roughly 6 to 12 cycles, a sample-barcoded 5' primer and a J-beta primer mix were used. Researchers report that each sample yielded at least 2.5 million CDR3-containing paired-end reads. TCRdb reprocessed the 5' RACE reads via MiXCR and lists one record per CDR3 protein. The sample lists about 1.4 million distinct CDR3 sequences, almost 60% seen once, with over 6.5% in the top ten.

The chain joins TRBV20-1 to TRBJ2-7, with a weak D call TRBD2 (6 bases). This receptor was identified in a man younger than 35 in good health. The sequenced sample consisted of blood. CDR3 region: CSARVLRESGWDEQYF. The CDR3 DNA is TGCAGTGCTAGAGTCTTGAGGGAAAGCGGGTGGGACGAGCAGTACTTC.